The rows below give T cell receptor beta chains drawn from one sample of a study of beta chain features in type 1 diabetes. Some clones are missing from TCRdb's copy, which holds only in-frame ones; the method was immunoSEQ multiplex PCR. The sample contains about 360,000 clones, roughly 12% of which appear only once. The specimen was naive CD4+ T cells from blood. These receptors all come from a man younger than 30 in good health. CDR3s include the opening cysteine and the closing phenylalanine or tryptophan. D genes are given only for firm matches. The size of a clone is reported for some rows only, either as once, few or many, or as a class for expanded clones.

>TRBJ2-5|TRBV10-3|TRBD2|-
TGTGCCATCAGTGAGAACCCTAGCGGGGGAGGTTCGGAACAGTACTTC
CAISENPSGGGSEQYF
>TRBJ2-7|TRBV28|-|-
TGTGCCAGCAGAACTGGATCGGGCGAGCAGTACTTC
CASRTGSGEQYF
>TRBJ2-1|TRBV10-3|TRBD2|-
TGTGCCATCACCGACGAACTAGCGGTCTACAATGAGCAGTTCTTC
CAITDELAVYNEQFF
>TRBJ1-2|TRBV28|-|once
TGTGCCAGCATTACAAACAGGAGGGCCTGGGGCTCTGGCTACACCTTC
CASITNRRAWGSGYTF
>TRBJ2-7|TRBV9|-|-
TGTGCCAGCAGCCCCTCCGGGTCAGGGAGGTACGAGCAGTACTTC
CASSPSGSGRYEQYF
>TRBJ2-1|TRBV12-5|-|-
TGTGCTAGTGGTCCAGGGACTTCGGGGAATGAGCAGTTCTTC
CASGPGTSGNEQFF
>TRBJ2-7|TRBV11-1|TRBD1|few
TGTGCCAGCAGCCTCGCCGGTACAGGGGCCTACGAGCAGTACTTC
CASSLAGTGAYEQYF
>TRBJ2-3|TRBV7-2|TRBD2|-
TGTGCCAGCAGTACGGGACTAGCGGGACTCACAGATACGCAGTATTTT
CASSTGLAGLTDTQYF
>TRBJ2-7|TRBV5-4|TRBD1|few
TGTGCCAGCAGCCCTCGACAGGGGACCCACGAGCAGTACTTC
CASSPRQGTHEQYF
>TRBJ2-1|TRBV30|-|-
TGTGCCTGGACTCCCCTAGCGATCATGCATGAGCAGTTCTTC
CAWTPLAIMHEQFF
>TRBJ1-6|TRBV6-5|TRBD1|-
TGTGCCAGCTCGGGACAGGGGGATTCACCCCTCCACTTT
CASSGQGDSPLHF
>TRBJ1-5|TRBV7-9|-|-
TGTGCCAGCAGCTTACGGGAATATCAGCCCCAGCATTTT
CASSLREYQPQHF
>TRBJ1-2|TRBV28|TRBD1|-
TGTGCCAGCGCATCGGGACAGAACTATGGCTACACCTTC
CASASGQNYGYTF
>TRBJ1-6|TRBV5-4|-|few
TGTGCCAGCAGCTTAAATTCCGGGTCTCTTCCTCACTTT
CASSLNSGSLPHF
>TRBJ2-3|TRBV29-1|-|many
TGCAGCGTAGAGGTAGATACGCAGTATTTT
CSVEVDTQYF
>TRBJ2-1|TRBV29-1|TRBD2|-
TGCAGCGTTGAACGGGTAGCGGGAGGGGTAAACAATGAGCAGTTCTTC
CSVERVAGGVNNEQFF
>TRBJ2-7|TRBV30|-|few
TGTGCCTGGAGGGAAAGGGGTTATTCCTACGAGCAGTACTTC
CAWRERGYSYEQYF
>TRBJ1-2|TRBV4-2|-|-
TGTGCCAGCAGCCAAGAGGACTCAGCTAACTATGGCTACACCTTC
CASSQEDSANYGYTF
>TRBJ2-7|TRBV5-1|TRBD2|few
TGCGCCAGCAGCGGGTTAGCGGGAGCCTCCTACGAGCAGTACTTC
CASSGLAGASYEQYF
>TRBJ2-7|TRBV7-2|TRBD2|few
TGTGCCAGCAGCCGCAGGACTAGCGACAACCCATACGAGCAGTACTTC
CASSRRTSDNPYEQYF
>TRBJ1-5|TRBV18|TRBD1|-
TGTGCCAGCGTCCTCGACAGGGGGAATCAGCCCCAGCATTTT
CASVLDRGNQPQHF
>TRBJ2-5|TRBV5-1|-|few
TGCGCCAGCAGCTTGGTTAGCGGTCAAGAGACCCAGTACTTC
CASSLVSGQETQYF
>TRBJ1-1|TRBV7-6|-|few
TGTGCCAGCAGCCGTGGGGAGTATACTGAAGCTTTCTTT
CASSRGEYTEAFF